This is a list of T cell receptor beta chains from one sample in a study of identical twins. MiXCR, run by TCRdb on the 5' RACE reads, gives a single entry per CDR3 protein. This sample has 1.5 million to 2 million distinct CDR3 sequences, with 32% found just once. The sequencing sample was made of cord blood. These receptors all come from a newborn girl in good health. CDR3s include the opening cysteine and the closing phenylalanine or tryptophan. D genes are given only for firm matches. Rows give clone size only sometimes, using once, few, many, or a class for an expanded clone.

j_call	d_call	clone_size	v_call	cdr3_nt	cdr3_aa
TRBJ2-1	-	-	TRBV28	TGTGCCAGCACTCCTCCAAAAACGGGCCCTTCCCATGAGCAGTTCTTC	CASTPPKTGPSHEQFF
TRBJ2-3	-	-	TRBV7-2	TGTGCCAGCAGCTTAATGATGGGTAGCACAGATACGCAGTATTTT	CASSLMMGSTDTQYF
TRBJ2-5	TRBD1	few	TRBV3-1	TGTGCCAGCAGCCGGGGACAGGGAAAGACCCAGTACTTC	CASSRGQGKTQYF
TRBJ1-2	TRBD1	-	TRBV12-3/TRBV12-4	TGTGCCAGCAGGCCGGGACAGCCTGATGGCTACACCTTC	CASRPGQPDGYTF
TRBJ1-2	-	-	TRBV4-1	TGCGCCAGCGGCCAAGATGTCCAGGGGCTATCCTATGGCTACACCTTC	CASGQDVQGLSYGYTF
TRBJ2-3	TRBD2	few	TRBV9	TGTGCCAGCAGCGTAGCAGGTAGCGGGGGGGCGGATACGCAGTATTTT	CASSVAGSGGADTQYF
TRBJ2-5	TRBD1	few	TRBV15	TGTGCCACCAGCAGAGGGGACAGGAGAGAGACCCAGTACTTC	CATSRGDRRETQYF
TRBJ2-3	TRBD2	few	TRBV7-2	TGTGCCAGCAGCCCACAGGCGGGGGTCACAGATACGCAGTATTTT	CASSPQAGVTDTQYF
TRBJ1-2	TRBD1	-	TRBV2	TGTGCCAGCAGTGTCACAGGGGCGCCTAACTATGGCTACACCTTC	CASSVTGAPNYGYTF
TRBJ1-1	-	-	TRBV9	TGTGCCAGCAGCGTAGGGAGGCCGCTGAACACTGAAGCTTTCTTT	CASSVGRPLNTEAFF
TRBJ2-1	-	few	TRBV5-1	TGCGCCAGCAGCTTGCCCCAGGACAGACAGTTCTTC	CASSLPQDRQFF
TRBJ1-5	-	-	TRBV30	TGTGCCTGGAGTTTACCACCGTCCAAGGCCCAGCATTTT	CAWSLPPSKAQHF
TRBJ2-4	-	few	TRBV20-1	TGCAGTGCCGGTTTGACATCTGCCAAAAACATTCAGTACTTC	CSAGLTSAKNIQYF
TRBJ2-1	TRBD1	-	TRBV5-1	TGCGCCGGCAGCCGCGACAGGGCCTTAAGCTCCTACAATGAGCAGTTCTTC	CAGSRDRALSSYNEQFF
TRBJ2-7	-	many	TRBV29-1	TGCAGCGTTGCCTCCAGGTTATCTTACGAGCAGTACTTC	CSVASRLSYEQYF
TRBJ2-5	-	-	TRBV15	TGTGCCACCAGCAGAGATCCGAGCGGACGAGAGACCCAGTACTTC	CATSRDPSGRETQYF
TRBJ1-2	-	many	TRBV5-1	TGCGCCAGCAGCTTGGTTCCAGCAAACTATGGCTACACCTTC	CASSLVPANYGYTF
TRBJ2-1	-	-	TRBV7-9	TGTGCCAGCAGTCCCCGGACATTCCATGAGCAGTTCTTC	CASSPRTFHEQFF
TRBJ2-2	-	-	TRBV4-1	TGCGCCAGCAGCCCTAAGGGAATGGAGATGTTTTTT	CASSPKGMEMFF
TRBJ2-5	-	-	TRBV29-1	TGCAGCGTTCGGGCACAGCGGACATCCCAAGAGGCCCAGTACTTC	CSVRAQRTSQEAQYF